What follows are 20 T cell receptor beta chains derived from one specimen sequenced in a study. The sorted Tregs were CD4+CD25+CD127-/low cells. TCRdb analysed the 5' RACE reads with MiXCR anew, one entry per CDR3 protein. Of tens of thousands of distinct CDR3 sequences in the sample, about a fifth were seen once. Sequencing was done on a sample of Tregs sorted from a lymph node. These receptors all stem from a female donor with breast cancer.

The genes are TRBV5-1 and TRBJ2-7; D is tentatively TRBD1 or TRBD2 (6 bases each). Trimming removed 5 bases at V and 4 bases at J, with 13 bases between. CDR1 is SGHRS and CDR2 is YFSETQ in the germline V gene. The CDR3 covers 13 residues. CDR3 region: CASRGGLGYEQYF. As DNA, the CDR3 is TGCGCCAGCAGAGGGGGGCTCGGGTACGAGCAGTACTTC.

This clonotype was picked up many times. The J gene is TRBJ1-1, the V gene TRBV20-1; D unresolved. The CDR3 length is 11 residues. Germline V gene lookup returns CDR1 DFQATT and CDR2 SNEGSKA (reference sequence). The ends were cut back, 0 bases at V and 5 bases at J, with 4 bases in the middle. The CDR3 here is CSAREGTEAFF. The CDR3 DNA follows: TGCAGTGCTAGAGAGGGAACTGAAGCTTTCTTT.

The CDR3 spells CASSHGTERGETQYF. DNA of the CDR3: TGTGCCAGCAGCCACGGGACAGAGCGGGGAGAGACCCAGTACTTC. J is TRBJ2-5 and V is TRBV7-8; D possibly uses TRBD1 or TRBD2 (7 bases each). The CDR3 is 15 residues long. V lost 5 bases to trimming and J lost 4 bases, with 17 bases between them. Germline V gene sequence: CDR1 SGHVS, CDR2 FQNEAQ. Combining the CDR3 with reference TRBV7-8 and TRBJ2-5 gives the whole variable domain GAGVSQSPRYKVAKRGQDVALRCDPISGHVSLFWYQQALGQGPEFLTYFQNEAQLDKSGLPSDRFFAERPEGSVSTLKIQRTQQEDSAVYLCASSHGTERGETQYFGPGTRLLVL.

V and J are TRBV30 and TRBJ2-1; 8 nucleotides align to TRBD2. CDR3 size: 13 residues. CDR1 GTSNPN and CDR2 SVGIG come from the germline V gene (reference sequence). Losses at the gene ends were 4 bases for V and 7 bases for J; bases not matched to a gene: 6. The CDR3: CAWTPGLENEQFF. In DNA form, the CDR3 reads TGTGCCTGGACCCCGGGACTAGAAAATGAGCAGTTCTTC.

This clonotype occurred many times. V and J are TRBV5-1 and TRBJ1-4, with D perhaps matching TRBD1 (5 bases). The germline V gene encodes CDR1 SGHRS and CDR2 YFSETQ. The CDR3 runs 15 residues. Trimming shortened V by 0 bases and J by 6 bases, and 12 bases separated the two germline ends. The DNA for the CDR3 is TGCGCCAGCAGCTTGGTCGGGACGAGAGATGAAAAACTGTTTTTT. This codes for CASSLVGTRDEKLFF.

By frequency in the sample, this clonotype is medium-sized (0.01 to 0.1%). V usage is TRBV27 and J usage is TRBJ1-1, with D tentatively TRBD1 (6 bases). Looked up from germline, CDR1 is MNHEY and CDR2 is SMNVEV (reference sequence). This CDR3 is 15 amino acids long. Trimming cost V 4 bases and J 3 bases, with 15 bases left between them. CDR3 sequence (DNA): TGTGCCAGCAGTTCCGAACAGGGTATCTACACTGAAGCTTTCTTT. Translation: CASSSEQGIYTEAFF.

This clonotype was picked up a small number of times. The chain uses TRBV4-2 and TRBJ2-3; TRBD1 matches at 9 bases. Germline V CDR1 and CDR2: LGHNA, YNFKEQ. Losses at the gene ends were 1 base for V and 4 bases for J; bases not matched to a gene: 6. The CDR3 loop spans 16 amino acids. In nucleotides, the CDR3 is TGTGCCAGCAGCCAAGTTGGACAGGGGAGGGCAGATACGCAGTATTTT. Translated, it gives CASSQVGQGRADTQYF.

In this sample, this clonotype turned up many times. V is TRBV6-1 and J is TRBJ1-1; no definite D call. Germline lookup yields CDR1 MNHNS and CDR2 SASEGT. This CDR3 region has 13 residues. Trimming took off 9 bases at V and 0 bases at J, with 11 bases between the two ends. CDR3 in amino acids: CASLRRLNTEAFF. CDR3 DNA: TGTGCCAGTTTGAGACGGCTGAACACTGAAGCTTTCTTT.

This clonotype was detected a few times. The genes are TRBV6-1 and TRBJ2-3, with a tentative D call TRBD1 (5 bases). The V end lost 2 bases, the J end lost 2 bases, and 14 bases lay between the germline ends. Per the germline V gene, CDR1 is MNHNS and CDR2 is SASEGT. This CDR3 comprises 16 residues. CDR3 in DNA: TGTGCCAGCAGTGAAAGGGGTGGGCGATCCACAGATACGCAGTATTTT. This sequence encodes CASSERGGRSTDTQYF.

The table lists this clonotype with a few counts. This sequence joins TRBV18 and TRBJ2-2; D remains ambiguous. The CDR3 totals 12 residues. V dropped 4 bases and J dropped 5 bases, with 5 bases sitting between them. CDR1 and CDR2 (germline): KGHSH, LQKENI. The CDR3 here is CASSRITGELFF. The CDR3 DNA reads as TGTGCCAGCTCACGCATAACCGGGGAGCTGTTTTTT.

This clonotype was counted between two and nine times. The V call is TRBV7-9, the J call TRBJ2-5; D gene uncertain. This CDR3 spans 15 amino acids. Germline CDR1 SEHNR, CDR2 FQNEAQ (reference sequence). Trimming shortened V by 5 bases and J by 1 base, and 14 bases separated the two germline ends. The DNA for the CDR3 is TGTGCCAGCAGCCTACCTTCTAGTCCCCAAGAGACCCAGTACTTC. As protein: CASSLPSSPQETQYF.

V gene TRBV29-1 combines with J gene TRBJ1-1; 11 bases align to TRBD1. From germline, CDR1 is SQVTM and CDR2 ANQGSEA. There are 12 residues in the CDR3. The V segment lost 7 bases and the J segment 4 bases; nucleotides outside the gene matches: 2. The CDR3 bases are TGCAGCGGGGGGACAGGGGGCACTGAAGCTTTCTTT. Amino acids: CSGGTGGTEAFF. The entire variable domain, with the rest obtained from reference TRBV29-1 and TRBJ1-1, is as follows: SAVISQKPSRDICQRGTSLTIQCQVDSQVTMMFWYRQQPGQSLTLIATANQGSEATYESGFVIDKFPISRPNLTFSTLTVSNMSPEDSSIYLCSGGTGGTEAFFGQGTRLTVV.

This clonotype has more than one count but fewer than ten. A much larger clone differs by one base, so this may be a read error. The CDR3 DNA is TGCGCCAGCGGCCGATACTTCACAGCGGCGGCCACTGAAGCTTTCTTT. As protein: CASGRYFTAAATEAFF. V is TRBV4-1 and J is TRBJ1-1; D gene uncertain. V lost 8 bases and J lost 4, with 23 bases in between. This CDR3 is built from 16 residues. The V gene's germline CDR1 is MGHRA and CDR2 YSYEKL.

This clonotype was recorded many times. The chain is built from TRBV4-1 and TRBJ2-7; TRBD2 agrees at 10 bases. The ends lost 2 bases at V and 4 bases at J; junction bases unmatched: 11. The CDR3 loop spans 17 amino acids. Germline V gives CDR1 MGHRA, CDR2 YSYEKL. The CDR3 here is CASSQLAGVLTGYEQYF. The CDR3 region has the DNA TGCGCCAGCAGCCAACTAGCGGGGGTCCTAACAGGTTACGAGCAGTACTTC.

This chain uses TRBV6-2 or TRBV6-3 with TRBJ2-1, with D perhaps matching TRBD1 (6 bases). V was shortened by 1 base and J by 0 bases, with 16 bases between the two germline ends. Germline-derived CDR1 and CDR2 are MNHEY and SVGEGT. The CDR3 spans 18 residues. CDR3 region: CASSYWVGAANSYNEQFF. CDR3 DNA: TGTGCCAGCAGTTACTGGGTGGGGGCAGCGAACTCCTACAATGAGCAGTTCTTC.

The rearrangement links TRBV20-1 to TRBJ1-6, with D maybe TRBD1 (5 bases). The germline V and J ends were trimmed by 6 bases and 7 bases, with 19 bases remaining between them. Germline loops: CDR1 DFQATT, CDR2 SNEGSKA (reference sequence). The CDR3 has 15 residues. CDR3 in DNA: TGCAGTGCACAGAACCCGGGACTTTCGAATTCACCCCTCCACTTT. Protein sequence: CSAQNPGLSNSPLHF.

This clonotype appeared many times. V is TRBV6-1 and J is TRBJ2-3; D may correspond to TRBD1 or TRBD2 (5 bases each). The germline CDR1 and CDR2 sequences are MNHNS and SASEGT. The V gene lost 2 bases and the J gene lost 0 bases, with 9 bases spanning the gap. This CDR3 has 15 amino acids. The CDR3 here is CASSEWWGSTDTQYF. In nucleotides, the CDR3 is TGTGCCAGCAGTGAATGGTGGGGGAGCACAGATACGCAGTATTTT.

For this clonotype: A junction boundary mismatches the germline segment, possibly from a read error. CDR3 bases: TGTGCCAGCAGCAGGACAGGGCAGAGCAATCAGCCCCAGCGTTTT. Translating it yields CASSRTGQSNQPQRF. The chain joins TRBV9 to TRBJ1-5, with 8 bases identical to TRBD1. This CDR3 has 15 residues. Germline CDR1 is SGDLS and CDR2 is YYNGEE.

This clonotype was seen only a few times. The chain employs TRBV5-1 and TRBJ1-1, with 7 nucleotides matching TRBD1. The CDR3 runs 16 residues. CDR1 is SGHRS and CDR2 is YFSETQ in the germline V gene. V was pared by 0 bases and J by 3 bases, with 8 bases of the junction left unmatched. The DNA for the CDR3 is TGCGCCAGCAGCTTGGCCGAGACAGGGTGGGACACTGAAGCTTTCTTT. Its translation is CASSLAETGWDTEAFF.

Concerning this clonotype itself: In this CDR3 the conserved last residue, phenylalanine or tryptophan, is missing, so a read error is likely. The chain uses TRBV5-5 and TRBJ1-5; D remains unclear. Germline CDR1 reads SGHKS; CDR2 reads YYEKEE (reference sequence). The CDR3 consists of 14 residues. V was cut by 3 bases and J by 4 bases, with 11 bases left in between. The CDR3 nucleotides read TGTGCCAGCAGCTCGCTGGGCTCTAATCAGCCCCAGCATTCT. It is translated as CASSSLGSNQPQHS.